The entry below gives a single TCR beta chain sequence along with its context. The entry originates in a study of blood T cell repertoires in COVID-19. Study in general: T cells, B-cell-depleted T cells, or PBMCs supplied cDNA or gDNA.

After removal of 6 bases from V and 2 bases from J, the junction contained 6 bases not matched to a gene. The CDR3 has 14 residues. Per germline, CDR1 LNHDA and CDR2 SQIVND (reference sequence). Repertoires were generated with immunoSEQ multiplex PCR, while TCRdb's copy carries only in-frame clones and drops some. Of roughly 200,000 clones listed, approximately 86% are singletons. Exposed participants encountered a COVID-19 case during the 2 weeks preceding study entry. The specimen sequenced was PBMCs or T cells enriched from blood (not recorded which). This rearrangement joins TRBV19 to TRBJ2-7; 8 positions match TRBD1. The clonotype comes from a woman in her 30s who had been exposed to COVID-19. The CDR3 loop reads CASSPGQAPYEQYF. For the CDR3, the DNA is TGTGCCAGTAGCCCGGGACAGGCTCCCTACGAGCAGTACTTC.